The clone carrying this T cell receptor beta chain was seen many times. This specimen comes from a study of human T cells and chemical hapten exposure. MiXCR, applied by TCRdb to the RACE reads, yields one record per CDR3 protein. The data hold approximately 97,000 distinct CDR3 sequences, with around 8.8% observed a single time. This CDR3 is 14 amino acids long. CDR1 MRHNA and CDR2 SNTAGT come from the germline V gene. With V trimmed by 2 bases and J by 3 bases, 0 bases remained unmatched. Specified time point: healthy volunteer bleed at 2 weeks. Unfractionated whole blood yielded total RNA. Sequenced: whole blood. V and J are TRBV6-4 and TRBJ2-1; 8 nucleotides line up with TRBD2. The receptor was isolated from a female donor in good health. Some clones in this sample may be carry-over from other donors' samples. The CDR3 here is CASSDGTSYNEQFF. The CDR3 DNA sequence: TGTGCCAGCAGTGACGGGACTAGCTACAATGAGCAGTTCTTC.